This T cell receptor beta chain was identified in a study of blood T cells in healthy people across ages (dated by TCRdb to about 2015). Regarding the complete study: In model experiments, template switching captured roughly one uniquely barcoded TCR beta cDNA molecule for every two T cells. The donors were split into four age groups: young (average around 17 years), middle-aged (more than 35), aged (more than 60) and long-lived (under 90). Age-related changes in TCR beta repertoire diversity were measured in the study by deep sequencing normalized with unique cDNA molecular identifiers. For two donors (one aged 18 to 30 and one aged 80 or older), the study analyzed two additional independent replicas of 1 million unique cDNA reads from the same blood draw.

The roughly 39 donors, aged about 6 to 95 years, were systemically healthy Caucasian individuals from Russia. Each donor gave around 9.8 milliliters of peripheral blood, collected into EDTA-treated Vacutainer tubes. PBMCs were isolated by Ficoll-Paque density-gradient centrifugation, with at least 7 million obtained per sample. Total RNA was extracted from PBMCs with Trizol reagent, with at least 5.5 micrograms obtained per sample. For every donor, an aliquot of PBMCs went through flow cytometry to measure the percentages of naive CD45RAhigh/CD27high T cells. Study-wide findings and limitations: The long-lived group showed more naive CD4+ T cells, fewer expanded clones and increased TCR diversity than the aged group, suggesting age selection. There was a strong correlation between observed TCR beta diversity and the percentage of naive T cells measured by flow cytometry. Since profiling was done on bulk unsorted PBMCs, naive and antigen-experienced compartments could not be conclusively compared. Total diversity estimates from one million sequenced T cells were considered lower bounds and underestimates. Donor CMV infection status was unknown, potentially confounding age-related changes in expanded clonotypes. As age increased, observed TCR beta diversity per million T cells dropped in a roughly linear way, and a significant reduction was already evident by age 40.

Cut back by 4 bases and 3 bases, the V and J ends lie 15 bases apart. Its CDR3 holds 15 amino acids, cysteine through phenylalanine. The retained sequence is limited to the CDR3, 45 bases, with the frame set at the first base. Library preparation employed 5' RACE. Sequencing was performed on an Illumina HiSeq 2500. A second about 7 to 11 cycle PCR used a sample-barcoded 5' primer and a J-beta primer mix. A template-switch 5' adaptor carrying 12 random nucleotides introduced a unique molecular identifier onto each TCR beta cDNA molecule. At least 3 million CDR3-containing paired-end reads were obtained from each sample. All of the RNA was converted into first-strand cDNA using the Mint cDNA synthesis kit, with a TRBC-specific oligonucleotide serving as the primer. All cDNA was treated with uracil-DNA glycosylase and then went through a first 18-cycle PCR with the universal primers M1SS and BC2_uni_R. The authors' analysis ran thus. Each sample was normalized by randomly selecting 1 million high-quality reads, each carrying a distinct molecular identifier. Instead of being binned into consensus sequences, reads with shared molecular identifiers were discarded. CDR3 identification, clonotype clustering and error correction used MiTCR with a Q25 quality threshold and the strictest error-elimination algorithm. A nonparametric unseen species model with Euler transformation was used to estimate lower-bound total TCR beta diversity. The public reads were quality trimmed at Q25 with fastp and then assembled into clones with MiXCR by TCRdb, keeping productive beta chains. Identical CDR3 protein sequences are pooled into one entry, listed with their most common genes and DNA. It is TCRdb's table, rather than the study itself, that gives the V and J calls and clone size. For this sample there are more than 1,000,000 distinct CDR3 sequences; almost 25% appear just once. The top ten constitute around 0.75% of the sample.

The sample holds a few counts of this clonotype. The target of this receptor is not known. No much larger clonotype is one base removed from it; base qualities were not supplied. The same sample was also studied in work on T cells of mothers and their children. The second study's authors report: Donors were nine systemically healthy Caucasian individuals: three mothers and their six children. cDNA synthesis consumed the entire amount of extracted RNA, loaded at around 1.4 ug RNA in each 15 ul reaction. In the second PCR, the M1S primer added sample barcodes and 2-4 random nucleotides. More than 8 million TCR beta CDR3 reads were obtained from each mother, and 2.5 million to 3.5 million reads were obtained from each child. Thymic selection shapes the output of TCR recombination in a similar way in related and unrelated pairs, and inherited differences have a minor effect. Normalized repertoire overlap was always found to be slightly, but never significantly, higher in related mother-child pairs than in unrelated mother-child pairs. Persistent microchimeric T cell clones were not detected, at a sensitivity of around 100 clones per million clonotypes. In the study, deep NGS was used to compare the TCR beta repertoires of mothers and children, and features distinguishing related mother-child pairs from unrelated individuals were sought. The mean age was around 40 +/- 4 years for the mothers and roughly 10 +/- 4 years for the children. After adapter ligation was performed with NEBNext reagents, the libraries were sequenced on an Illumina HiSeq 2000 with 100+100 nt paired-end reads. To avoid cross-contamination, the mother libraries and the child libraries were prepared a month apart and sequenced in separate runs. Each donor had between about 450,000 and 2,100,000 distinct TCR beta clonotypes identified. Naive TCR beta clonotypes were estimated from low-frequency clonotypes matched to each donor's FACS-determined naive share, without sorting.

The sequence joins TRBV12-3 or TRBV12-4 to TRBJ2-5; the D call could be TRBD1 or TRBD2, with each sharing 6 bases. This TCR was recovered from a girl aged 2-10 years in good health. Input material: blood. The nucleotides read TGTGCCAGCAGTTCCTATTCGGGGGCTGAAGAGACCCAGTACTTC. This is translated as CASSSYSGAEETQYF.